This TCR beta chain was captured by sequencing in a study of identical twins. Trimming shortened V by 2 bases and J by 1 base, and 8 bases separated the two germline ends. Germline V CDR1 and CDR2: MGHDK, SYGVNS. The CDR3 extends over 14 amino acids. Concerning this clonotype itself: The antigen is unknown.

General study results and limits: Invariant cells of the MAIT and iNKT types might have partly distorted the zero-insertion analyses.

TCRdb re-analysed the 5' RACE reads in MiXCR, keeping a single row per CDR3 protein. The sample lists some 1,700,000 distinct CDR3 sequences; under 35% were seen once. V gene TRBV25-1 combines with J gene TRBJ1-2; D perhaps matches TRBD1 (6 bases). The sequence was obtained from a newborn girl in good health. Sequencing input: cord blood. The CDR3 is CASSETGNNYGYTF. The CDR3, as DNA: TGTGCCAGCAGTGAAACAGGGAATAACTATGGCTACACCTTC.